This T cell receptor beta chain was observed in a study of blood T cell repertoires in COVID-19. Across the study: Sites in the United States, Italy and Spain provided acute and convalescent COVID-19 samples.

Per the authors' pipeline: Nucleated cell number was recorded as an estimate derived from reference gene primer amplification. The repertoire was sequenced with immunoSEQ multiplex PCR; TCRdb's copy has only in-frame clones and lacks some. The V and J calls and the clone size are those of that table, but D and trimming were determined from the DNA. Of approximately 250,000 clones listed, roughly 85% are singletons. Germline V gene sequence: CDR1 SGHTA, CDR2 FQGNSA. V lost 3 bases and J 7 bases, leaving 7 bases between the germline ends. The CDR3 contains 13 residues. The TCR comes from a man between 60 and 75 years old who had recovered from COVID-19. The sample taken for sequencing was peripheral blood. V and J are TRBV7-2 and TRBJ1-6; D not certain. The CDR3 DNA reads TGTGCCAGCAGCTTGCACACCAATTCACCCCTCCACTTT. Its protein is CASSLHTNSPLHF.